This TCR beta chain was recovered during a study of T cell responses to AZD1222 COVID-19 vaccine. Study-level findings and limits: Per reports, nearly half of all spike-specific TCRs target regions that are unmutated in variants.

The CDR3 totals 13 residues. Germline lookup yields CDR1 GTSNPN and CDR2 SVGIG (reference sequence). V was clipped by 2 bases and J by 6 bases, with 12 bases between them. As concerns this clone: Its antigen is currently unknown.

Sequencing used immunoSEQ multiplex PCR; TCRdb keeps in-frame clones, though not all of them. Of over 50,000 clones in the sample, 60% to 80% are singletons; the top ten hold less than 5%. The sample was peripheral blood, taken 28 days after the second AZD1222 dose. The chain employs TRBV30 and TRBJ2-3, with a possible D match to TRBD2 (5 bases). The source of this sequence is an adult who received the AZD1222 COVID-19 vaccine. The CDR3 bases are TGTGCCTGGAGTAACGGGGTAGTCGATACGCAGTATTTT. It encodes CAWSNGVVDTQYF.